Given below is one T cell receptor (beta chain) in context. No antigen is known for it. There were likely unrecorded immune exposures, though donors were nominally healthy when sampled. The data derive from a study of cytomegalovirus exposure and HLA in healthy donors. Study summary: Drawn from HLA-typed donors, about 85 million unique TCRs were held in an early data release.

V was trimmed by 7 bases and J by 3 bases, leaving 10 bases between them. The CDR3 sequence is 13 residues long. Germline V CDR1 and CDR2: GTSNPN, SVGIG (reference sequence). With 60 Vbeta and 13 Jbeta primers, the PCR was carried out. Clones were sequenced by immunoSEQ multiplex PCR, and TCRdb holds only the in-frame ones, with some missing. Of roughly 150,000 clones listed, under 70% were seen once; the top ten hold 10%. Study-level points and caveats: Rates of TCR association differed by HLA locus in a later analysis, with DRB1 highest and HLA-C lowest. An analysis done earlier found most TCR beta V segments productive about 87% or about 30% of the time.

This chain connects TRBV30 to TRBJ2-6, with D tentatively TRBD2 (6 bases). Input material: PBMCs. This TCR was recovered from a man younger than 45 in good health and CMV-seropositive. CDR3 region: CALWGVGANVLTF. The DNA of the CDR3 is TGTGCCTTATGGGGGGTTGGGGCCAACGTCCTGACTTTC.